What follows are 24 T cell receptor beta chains derived from one specimen sequenced in a study of blood T cell repertoires in COVID-19. Generated by immunoSEQ multiplex PCR, the TCRdb table keeps only in-frame clones and is missing some. The sample lists around 50,000 clones, roughly 90% occurring once. Sequencing used peripheral blood. The receptors were gathered from a human donor in a cohort sampled during active COVID-19.

This sequence joins TRBV5-1 and TRBJ2-7; a possible D gene is TRBD2 (5 bases). The CDR3 loop spans 17 amino acids. Germline CDR1 is SGHRS and CDR2 is YFSETQ. Trimming cost V 1 base and J 2 bases, with 19 bases left between them. The CDR3 DNA is TGCGCCAGCAGCTTGTTAGGTACAGCGGTAAGGCCCTACGAGCAGTACTTC. This encodes CASSLLGTAVRPYEQYF.

The chain links TRBV6-5 to TRBJ1-4; D possibly corresponds to TRBD1 (6 bases). This CDR3 has 16 amino acids. Trimming took off 0 bases at V and 8 bases at J, with 16 bases between the two ends. Germline V gives CDR1 MNHEY, CDR2 SVGAGI. CDR3 DNA sequence: TGTGCCAGCAGTTACTCTCTGCGGGGGGCGTACGAAAAACTGTTTTTT. Residues: CASSYSLRGAYEKLFF.

The V and J genes are TRBV6-2 or TRBV6-3 and TRBJ2-5; 7 nucleotides agree with TRBD1. J gave up 5 bases and V 5 bases, and 5 bases lay outside the gene matches. Looked up from germline, CDR1 is MNHEY and CDR2 is SVGEGT. CDR3 length equals 13 residues. In DNA, the CDR3 is TGTGCCAGCAGTGTACAGGGGATGGAGACCCAGTACTTC. It translates to CASSVQGMETQYF.

This rearrangement joins TRBV5-6 to TRBJ1-1; D unclear. The CDR3 runs to 14 residues. CDR1 and CDR2 from the germline V gene are SGHDT and YYEEEE. V dropped 2 bases and J dropped 6 bases, with 14 bases sitting between them. CDR3 coding DNA: TGTGCCAGCAGCTTATGGTCCGGGAAAGCTGAAGCTTTCTTT. Protein: CASSLWSGKAEAFF.

This chain connects TRBV14 to TRBJ2-7, with 7 bases fitting TRBD1. The CDR3 is made up of 12 amino acids. The germline V gene encodes CDR1 SGHDN and CDR2 FVKESK. Trimming at V came to 3 bases and at J to 6 bases, leaving 2 bases not matched to a gene. CDR3 loop: CASSQPGGEQYF. CDR3 bases: TGTGCCAGCAGCCAGCCAGGGGGCGAGCAGTACTTC. The whole variable domain, filled in from reference TRBV14 and TRBJ2-7, reads EAGVTQFPSHSVIEKGQTVTLRCDPISGHDNLYWYRRVMGKEIKFLLHFVKESKQDESGMPNNRFLAERTGGTYSTLKVQPAELEDSGVYFCASSQPGGEQYFGPGTRLTVT.

The rearrangement links TRBV2 to TRBJ1-6; 10 positions match TRBD1. The CDR3 covers 16 residues. The V and J ends lost 1 base and 8 bases, in that order; junction bases with no gene match: 5. Germline V lookup: CDR1 SNHLY, CDR2 FYNNEI. In DNA, the CDR3 is TGTGCCAGCAGTGAAGGACAGGGGGCAGGGTATTCACCCCTCCACTTT. It specifies CASSEGQGAGYSPLHF.

This chain connects TRBV7-2 to TRBJ2-3; TRBD2 matches 14 bases. V shed 4 bases, J shed 4 bases, and the junction held 4 bases outside the gene matches. Germline CDR1 reads SGHTA; CDR2 reads FQGNSA. The CDR3 has 16 amino acids. The CDR3 coding sequence is TGTGCCAGCAGCTCCGGACTAGCGGGGGGCCCAGATACGCAGTATTTT. Its translation: CASSSGLAGGPDTQYF.

The J gene is TRBJ2-5, the V gene TRBV18, with no clear D. The V gene lost 3 bases and the J gene lost 2 bases, with 7 bases spanning the gap. This CDR3 has 13 residues. Germline V gives CDR1 KGHSH, CDR2 LQKENI. The CDR3 coding sequence is TGTGCCAGCTCACCGCAGGATCAAGAGACCCAGTACTTC. Its protein is CASSPQDQETQYF. Supplemented by reference TRBV18 and TRBJ2-5, the full variable domain reads NAGVMQNPRHLVRRRGQEARLRCSPMKGHSHVYWYRQLPEEGLKFMVYLQKENIIDESGMPKERFSAEFPKEGPSILRIQQVVRGDSAAYFCASSPQDQETQYFGPGTRLLVL.

The chain uses TRBV7-2 and TRBJ2-1; 10 nucleotides agree with TRBD2. Per the germline V gene, CDR1 is SGHTA and CDR2 is FQGNSA. V trimming: 0 bases; J trimming: 4 bases; junction bases outside the gene matches: 3. CDR3 length: 16 amino acids. The CDR3 coding sequence is TGTGCCAGCAGCTTAGCGGGTAGCGGGGGGTACAATGAGCAGTTCTTC. Translating it yields CASSLAGSGGYNEQFF.

The chain recombines TRBV28 with TRBJ1-5; possibly TRBD1 for D (6 bases). Trimming left V 2 bases short and J 6 bases short, with 11 bases between. Per the germline V gene, CDR1 is MDHEN and CDR2 is SYDVKM. This CDR3 is 14 amino acids long. The CDR3 DNA follows: TGTGCCAGCAGTTTAGACAGGTCCGGTCAGCCCCAGCATTTT. Protein product: CASSLDRSGQPQHF.

This chain links TRBV5-1 with TRBJ2-1, with 14 nucleotides matching TRBD2. CDR1 and CDR2 from the germline V gene are SGHRS and YFSETQ. Trimming at V came to 4 bases and at J to 8 bases, leaving 8 bases not matched to a gene. This CDR3 has 16 amino acids. The CDR3 loop is CASSRGLAGAGDEQFF. The CDR3 region has the DNA TGCGCCAGCAGCCGGGGACTAGCGGGGGCCGGGGATGAGCAGTTCTTC.

The V call is TRBV4-1, the J call TRBJ1-6; unclear D gene. Germline-derived CDR1 and CDR2 are MGHRA and YSYEKL. The CDR3 has 15 amino acids. Deletions cut 4 bases from V and 6 bases from J, with 13 bases between. DNA for the CDR3: TGCGCCAGCAGCCGTCCCGGGGAACGTAATTCACCCCTCCACTTT. This gives the protein CASSRPGERNSPLHF.

The chain combines TRBV6-5 with TRBJ1-2; TRBD1 matches 9 bases. This CDR3 has 15 amino acids. The junction had 2 bases not matched to a gene; V was cut back by 0 bases and J by 3 bases. The germline V gene has CDR1 MNHEY and CDR2 SVGAGI. CDR3 loop: CASSYSDRGDYGYTF. CDR3 bases: TGTGCCAGCAGTTACTCAGACAGGGGGGACTATGGCTACACCTTC.

The gene calls are TRBV28 and TRBJ2-7, with TRBD1 matching over 9 bases. CDR1 and CDR2 (germline): MDHEN, SYDVKM. CDR3 length equals 16 residues. The V and J ends lost 4 bases and 2 bases, in that order; junction bases with no gene match: 9. In nucleotides, the CDR3 is TGTGCCAGCAGTTCCACCGGGACAGGGTCCCCCTACGAGCAGTACTTC. Translated: CASSSTGTGSPYEQYF.

The chain employs TRBV7-9 and TRBJ1-6; unclear D gene. The V end lost 3 bases, the J end lost 6 bases, and 6 bases lay between the germline ends. Germline CDR1 SEHNR, CDR2 FQNEAQ (reference sequence). The CDR3 is 13 residues long. This CDR3 is CASSFQVNSPLHF. DNA of the CDR3: TGTGCCAGCAGCTTTCAGGTTAATTCACCCCTCCACTTT. Using reference TRBV7-9 and TRBJ1-6 for the parts outside the CDR3, the full variable domain is DTGVSQNPRHKITKRGQNVTFRCDPISEHNRLYWYRQTLGQGPEFLTYFQNEAQLEKSRLLSDRFSAERPKGSFSTLEIQRTEQGDSAMYLCASSFQVNSPLHFGNGTRLTVT.

In this sample, this clone turned up once. The gene calls are TRBV7-2 and TRBJ1-1, with 9 bases fitting TRBD1. J gave up 4 bases and V 5 bases, and 5 bases lay outside the gene matches. CDR3 length: 14 amino acids. Looked up from germline, CDR1 is SGHTA and CDR2 is FQGNSA. This chain's CDR3 is CASSKNRGPTEAFF. The CDR3 nucleotides read TGTGCCAGCAGCAAAAACAGGGGGCCCACTGAAGCTTTCTTT. Drawing the rest from reference TRBV7-2 and TRBJ1-1, the complete variable domain is GAGVSQSPSNKVTEKGKDVELRCDPISGHTALYWYRQSLGQGLEFLIYFQGNSAPDKSGLPSDRFSAERTGGSVSTLTIQRTQQEDSAVYLCASSKNRGPTEAFFGQGTRLTVV.

The genes are TRBV13 and TRBJ2-7; D unclear. CDR3 length: 12 residues. Germline V gene sequence: CDR1 PRHDT, CDR2 FYEKMQ (reference sequence). V was shortened by 6 bases and J by 3 bases, with 9 bases between the two germline ends. The CDR3 loop reads CASSFRFYEQYF. As DNA, the CDR3 is TGTGCCAGCAGTTTTCGGTTCTACGAGCAGTACTTC.

The gene calls are TRBV10-3 and TRBJ2-3, with a weak D call TRBD2 (5 bases). Germline assignment: CDR1 ENHRY and CDR2 SYGVKD. This CDR3 contains 12 residues. V lost 10 bases to trimming and J lost 1 base, with 9 bases between them. The CDR3 is CATFSGTDTQYF. The CDR3 DNA reads TGTGCCACTTTTAGCGGCACAGATACGCAGTATTTT.

The CDR3 protein is CASSLAAADEQFF. CDR3 DNA: TGTGCCAGCAGCTTGGCGGCCGCGGATGAGCAGTTCTTC. The chain is built from TRBV5-6 and TRBJ2-1, with D hard to call. Trimming stripped 0 bases from V and 8 bases from J, with 9 bases between. Germline V CDR1 and CDR2: SGHDT, YYEEEE. The CDR3 consists of 13 residues. Drawing the rest from reference TRBV5-6 and TRBJ2-1, the complete variable domain is DAGVTQSPTHLIKTRGQQVTLRCSPKSGHDTVSWYQQALGQGPQFIFQYYEEEERQRGNFPDRFSGHQFPNYSSELNVNALLLGDSALYLCASSLAAADEQFFGPGTRLTVL.

The genes are TRBV6-2 or TRBV6-3 and TRBJ1-5, with D unclear. Trimming pared 6 bases from V and 4 bases from J, leaving 10 bases between. The germline gives CDR1 MNHEY, CDR2 SVGEGT. The CDR3 is made up of 13 amino acids. This CDR3 is CASSRNMNQPQHF. The CDR3 bases are TGTGCCAGCAGCCGAAACATGAATCAGCCCCAGCATTTT.

V gene TRBV29-1 combines with J gene TRBJ2-1; 8 bases map to TRBD2. This CDR3 has 14 amino acids. Per the germline V gene, CDR1 is SQVTM and CDR2 is ANQGSEA. V trimming: 4 bases; J trimming: 9 bases; junction bases outside the gene matches: 11. In DNA, the CDR3 is TGCAGCGTTGGGAGTAGCGGGATCGGGGGTGAGCAGTTCTTC. Translating gives CSVGSSGIGGEQFF.

The V and J genes are TRBV7-2 and TRBJ2-5; a weak D match, TRBD2 (6 bases). V was trimmed by 5 bases and J by 5 bases, leaving 15 bases between them. The germline V gene has CDR1 SGHTA and CDR2 FQGNSA. CDR3 size: 14 residues. Here the CDR3 reads CASSPIGAGETQYF. The CDR3 DNA is TGTGCCAGCAGCCCCATCGGGGCGGGGGAGACCCAGTACTTC.

The J gene is TRBJ1-1, the V gene TRBV7-9; possible D gene TRBD1, 6 bases. From germline, CDR1 is SEHNR and CDR2 FQNEAQ (reference sequence). V was pared by 4 bases and J by 1 base, with 16 bases between. The CDR3 covers 16 residues. The DNA of the CDR3 is TGTGCCAGCAGCTCGCTACGGGACACCCCGAACACTGAAGCTTTCTTT. Translation: CASSSLRDTPNTEAFF.

The chain has TRBV2 and TRBJ1-6; D remains ambiguous. The CDR3 is 14 amino acids. The V and J ends lost 4 bases and 2 bases respectively, with 6 bases between them. CDR1 and CDR2 from the germline V gene are SNHLY and FYNNEI. The CDR3: CASSVSTYNSPLHF. CDR3 sequence (DNA): TGTGCCAGCAGTGTCAGTACCTATAATTCACCCCTCCACTTT.